This T cell receptor beta chain appears in the sequencing data of a study of T-cell reconstitution after alpha-beta-depleted transplantation in children. This sample's TCRbeta library carried unique molecular identifier barcodes. TCRdb passed the PCR reads through MiXCR, listing each CDR3 protein once. The data contain about 980,000 distinct CDR3 sequences, around 30% of them singletons. The CDR3 covers 12 residues. Germline assignment: CDR1 MNHEY and CDR2 SVGAGI. Trimming cost V 3 bases and J 9 bases, with 11 bases left between them. This clonotype was observed a few times. Its antigen remains unidentified. General study points: Reportedly, alpha-beta T cells present about two months post-transplant originated from several hundred expanded clones of graft origin.

This sequence was found in a boy under two years old who had a stem cell transplant for SCID, so the T cells may come from the graft donor. The starting material was PBMCs, mostly from graft donor cells, obtained 360 days after TCRalphabeta/CD19-depleted stem cell transplant. The chain recombines TRBV6-5 with TRBJ2-5, with D hard to call. DNA for the CDR3: TGTGCCAGCAGTTATGGGCCCGGGTCCCAGTACTTC. Translating it yields CASSYGPGSQYF.